This TCR beta chain was observed in a study of blood T cell repertoires in COVID-19. In the study overall: Acute and convalescent COVID-19 specimens originated in the United States, Italy and Spain.

This clone was found a few times. The CDR3 contains 17 residues. V lost 1 base, J lost 0 bases, and 9 bases stayed unmatched. CDR1 is SGHNT and CDR2 is YYREEE in the germline V gene (reference sequence). TCRdb's copy holds only in-frame clones and misses some; the assay was immunoSEQ multiplex PCR. The sample holds more than 110,000 clones, under 90% seen once. The chain employs TRBV5-4 and TRBJ1-1, with 7 bases fitting TRBD1. This receptor was obtained from a woman between 18 and 29 years old who had been exposed to COVID-19. Sequences were obtained from PBMCs or T cells enriched from blood (not recorded which). For the CDR3, the DNA is TGTGCCAGCAGCTTGATAGGACAGGCGATAATGAACACTGAAGCTTTCTTT. Its protein product is CASSLIGQAIMNTEAFF. Drawing the rest from reference TRBV5-4 and TRBJ1-1, the complete variable domain is ETGVTQSPTHLIKTRGQQVTLRCSSQSGHNTVSWYQQALGQGPQFIFQYYREEENGRGNFPPRFSGLQFPNYSSELNVNALELDDSALYLCASSLIGQAIMNTEAFFGQGTRLTVV.